A selection of T cell receptor beta chains follows, all from one sample in a study of cytomegalovirus exposure and HLA in healthy donors. TCRdb's table, derived via immunoSEQ multiplex PCR, lists solely in-frame clones and lacks some. The table records about 120,000 clones, more than 95% of them present only once. The specimen sequenced was PBMCs. The receptor source for this set is a man younger than 30 in good health and CMV-seronegative. CDR3s include the opening cysteine and the closing phenylalanine or tryptophan.

cdr3_length v_call cdr3_aa
15 TRBV4-3 CASSQGTSFAGELFF
11 TRBV5-3 CARSFGGEQYF
15 TRBV27 CASSSPGTSGYEQYF
13 TRBV6-6 CASSDSGSGGYTF
14 TRBV7-3 CASSFSGPENIQYF
14 TRBV19 CASSGLAGSYEQYF
14 TRBV7-8 CASSTSGRKNEQFF
15 TRBV9 CASSVTGVSNQPQHF
13 TRBV30 CAWSVSREETQYF
17 TRBV27 CASSLGGTGLGVDTQYF